The clone carrying this T cell receptor beta chain was seen repeatedly, ten times or more. The data were taken from a study of CD8+CD57+ T cells in acquired aplastic anemia. Profiling of TCR beta VDJ combinations and CDR3 sequences used genomic DNA as template. MiXCR, run by TCRdb on the reads, gives a single entry per CDR3 protein. The table shows some 190,000 distinct CDR3 sequences, with about 47% occurring only once. There are 16 residues in the CDR3. The germline V and J ends were trimmed by 1 base and 0 bases, with 10 bases remaining between them. Germline V lookup: CDR1 LNHNV, CDR2 YYDKDF (reference sequence).

Sequencing was done on a sample of sorted CD4+, CD8+, or CD8+CD57+ T cells (not recorded which) from PBMCs. The rearrangement links TRBV15 to TRBJ1-3; D not resolved. The sequence derives from a human donor in good health. As DNA, the CDR3 is TGTGCCACCAGCAGAGGCGCTTCCGTCTCTGGAAACACCATATATTTT. Translating gives CATSRGASVSGNTIYF.